This T cell receptor (beta chain) was obtained from a study of cytomegalovirus exposure and HLA in healthy donors. Whole-study findings and limits: Presence/absence analyses took donor sequencing depth as roughly uniform. Cytomegalovirus-associated status was assigned to some 180 TCR beta chains.

PCR used 60 Vbeta primers and 13 Jbeta primers. Method: immunoSEQ multiplex PCR; TCRdb's copy keeps in-frame clones and lacks some. The repertoire holds around 220,000 clones, with more than 60% as singletons. This CDR3 region has 14 residues. Germline CDR1 is SGHRS and CDR2 is YFSETQ. Trimming took 0 bases from V and 5 from J, leaving 12 bases between them. Donors were ostensibly healthy at sampling, although undocumented immune exposures were probable. Worth noting for this clone: Antigen: not known.

Sequenced material: PBMCs. The receptor comes from a girl aged 2-9 years in good health and CMV-seronegative. V is TRBV5-1 and J is TRBJ2-7; D remains unclear. The CDR3 reads CASSLDAVSDEQYF. CDR3 nucleotides: TGCGCCAGCAGCTTGGACGCGGTTTCCGACGAGCAGTACTTC.